Below are 21 T cell receptor beta chains sequenced from a single sample in a study of blood T cell repertoires in COVID-19 (TCRdb year 2020). Library method: the immunoSEQ multiplex PCR assay. Here the immuneACCESS table is served through TCRdb, limited to in-frame sequences with V and J called. Missing clones are a known gap in these copies; in checked studies unresolved V genes cover under half, and the rest lacks a known reason. The sample table records hundreds of thousands of clones; about nine tenths of these occur just once. About a tenth of the sample is taken by the ten largest. The material sequenced was PBMCs or T cells enriched from blood (not recorded which). These receptors were taken from a woman aged 25 to 39 who had recovered from COVID-19.

This clone was seen only a few times. The chain links TRBV4-3 to TRBJ2-2; a possible D gene is TRBD1 (6 bases). Trimming took 5 bases from V and 0 from J, leaving 16 bases between them. Looked up from germline, CDR1 is LGHNA and CDR2 is YSLEER. CDR3 length equals 17 residues. CDR3 residues: CASSSHYRTANTGELFF. In DNA form, the CDR3 reads TGCGCCAGCAGCTCACACTACAGGACAGCGAACACCGGGGAGCTGTTTTTT.

This clone was counted only a few times. The V and J genes are TRBV11-2 and TRBJ1-5, with a tentative D call TRBD1 (5 bases). The CDR3 has 15 residues. CDR1 and CDR2 from the germline V gene are SGHAT and FQNNGV. The ends were cut back, 5 bases at V and 4 bases at J, with 15 bases in the middle. The CDR3 protein is CASSPDNGLNQPQHF. The CDR3 region has the DNA TGTGCCAGCAGCCCGGACAATGGTTTAAATCAGCCCCAGCATTTT.

The V call is TRBV5-6, the J call TRBJ2-2; maybe TRBD2 (6 bases). CDR3 length: 18 amino acids. Germline CDR1 reads SGHDT; CDR2 reads YYEEEE. V lost 2 bases, J lost 5 bases, and 22 bases lay in between. The DNA of the CDR3 is TGTGCCAGCAGCTTACCCAACGAAAACAGTGGGGGGACCGGGGAGCTGTTTTTT. Translated: CASSLPNENSGGTGELFF.

V usage is TRBV19 and J usage is TRBJ1-5; tentative D call: TRBD1 (5 bases). V lost 1 base and J lost 6, with 13 bases in between. The CDR3 is 15 residues long. Germline V gene data show CDR1 as LNHDA and CDR2 as SQIVND (reference sequence). CDR3 loop: CASSIGTGGIQPQHF. CDR3 nucleotide sequence: TGTGCCAGTAGTATAGGGACGGGGGGGATTCAGCCCCAGCATTTT.

This rearrangement joins TRBV4-1 to TRBJ2-3; a possible D gene is TRBD2 (5 bases). The V gene's germline CDR1 is MGHRA and CDR2 YSYEKL. The CDR3 covers 16 residues. V shed 0 bases and J shed 1 base, with 11 bases lying between them. The CDR3 region is CASSQEPGGRTDTQYF. CDR3 nucleotides: TGCGCCAGCAGCCAAGAGCCAGGAGGTCGCACAGATACGCAGTATTTT.

This clone showed up just once. At one boundary the junction diverges from the germline segment, which might be a read error. The chain carries TRBV19 and TRBJ1-1, with D uncertain. In germline, CDR1 is LNHDA, CDR2 SQIVND (reference sequence). The CDR3 sequence is 13 residues long. The CDR3 loop reads CASSLERNTEAFF. The CDR3 nucleotides are TGTGCCAGTAGTTTAGAGAGGAACACTGAAGCTTTCTTT.

The genes are TRBV6-5 and TRBJ1-3, with TRBD1 identical over 11 bases. This CDR3 spans 14 amino acids. In germline, CDR1 is MNHEY, CDR2 SVGAGI. V was clipped by 2 bases and J by 8 bases; unmatched bases: 2. DNA of the CDR3: TGTGCCAGCAGTTACCGGGACAGGGGGGACACCATATATTTT. This gives the protein CASSYRDRGDTIYF.

This clone came up a few times. V usage is TRBV3-1 (or the pseudogene TRBV3-2) and J usage is TRBJ1-1, with TRBD1 as a possible D gene (5 bases). This CDR3 is built from 13 residues. Looked up from germline, CDR1 is LGHDT and CDR2 is YNNKEL (reference sequence). V lost 1 base, J lost 10 bases, and 13 bases lay in between. CDR3 in amino acids: CASSQVGLRGAFF. The CDR3, as DNA: TGTGCCAGCAGCCAAGTTGGCTTAAGGGGAGCTTTCTTT.

The V call is TRBV5-1, the J call TRBJ1-2; 7 positions agree with TRBD1. CDR3 length equals 13 residues. V shed 3 bases and J 5 bases; nucleotides not matched to a gene: 4. The germline V gene encodes CDR1 SGHRS and CDR2 YFSETQ. Here the CDR3 reads CASSYDRDYGYTF. The CDR3 region has the DNA TGCGCCAGCAGCTATGACAGGGATTATGGCTACACCTTC.

This chain connects TRBV7-2 to TRBJ1-1, with a possible D match to TRBD1 (6 bases). V was trimmed by 7 bases and J by 4 bases, leaving 10 bases between them. The CDR3 contains 12 residues. Looked up from germline, CDR1 is SGHTA and CDR2 is FQGNSA. The CDR3 nucleotides are TGTGCCAGCAAGAACAGGGCCACTGAAGCTTTCTTT. Its translation is CASKNRATEAFF.

The rearrangement links TRBV6-5 to TRBJ1-5; D uncertain. The CDR3 contains 13 residues. Germline V gene data show CDR1 as MNHEY and CDR2 as SVGAGI. The V and J ends lost 6 bases and 1 base respectively, with 7 bases between them. The chain's CDR3 is CASSGLSNQPQHF. As DNA, the CDR3 is TGTGCCAGCAGCGGACTAAGCAATCAGCCCCAGCATTTT.

This chain links TRBV6-2 or TRBV6-3 with TRBJ1-6; D is ambiguous. CDR1 is MNHEY and CDR2 is SVGEGT in the germline V gene. This CDR3 has 13 residues. V was shortened by 2 bases and J by 5 bases, with 4 bases between the two germline ends. CDR3 protein: CASSYPDNSPLHF. DNA for the CDR3: TGTGCCAGCAGTTACCCAGATAATTCACCCCTCCACTTT.

The gene calls are TRBV5-4 and TRBJ2-7, with 10 bases fitting TRBD1. Germline V CDR1 and CDR2: SGHNT, YYREEE (reference sequence). The J segment lost 1 base and the V segment lost 4 bases, leaving 2 bases of the junction unmatched. This CDR3 spans 14 amino acids. CDR3 DNA: TGTGCCAGCAGCCGGGACAGGGGATCCTACGAGCAGTACTTC. Translation gives CASSRDRGSYEQYF.

V is TRBV7-6 and J is TRBJ2-7; 8 nucleotides match TRBD2. The CDR3 is 14 residues long. Trimming at V came to 5 bases and at J to 4 bases, leaving 7 bases not matched to a gene. Germline V CDR1 and CDR2: SGHVS, FNYEAQ. CDR3 region: CASSRAGGWYEQYF. In nucleotides, the CDR3 is TGTGCCAGCAGCAGGGCGGGAGGTTGGTACGAGCAGTACTTC.

This clone has a handful of counts. The rearrangement joins TRBV10-2 to TRBJ2-2, with 13 nucleotides matching TRBD2. V was clipped by 6 bases and J by 4 bases; unmatched bases: 5. Germline CDR1 and CDR2: WSHSY and SAAADI. This CDR3 has 16 residues. Written as DNA, the CDR3 is TGCGCCAGCAGCTGGACTAGCGGGAGACGCACCGGGGAGCTGTTTTTT. It yields the protein CASSWTSGRRTGELFF.

The chain employs TRBV19 and TRBJ1-1, with D possibly matching TRBD1 (5 bases). Germline values: CDR1 LNHDA, CDR2 SQIVND (reference sequence). The CDR3 length is 11 residues. V lost 7 bases and J 4 bases, leaving 7 bases between the germline ends. The CDR3 here is CASKGVTEAFF. In DNA form, the CDR3 reads TGTGCCAGTAAAGGGGTCACTGAAGCTTTCTTT.

This rearrangement joins TRBV6-5 to TRBJ1-4, with unresolved D. The CDR3 loop spans 14 amino acids. The ends were cut back, 5 bases at V and 0 bases at J, with 7 bases in the middle. CDR1 and CDR2 (germline): MNHEY, SVGAGI. The CDR3 DNA follows: TGTGCCAGCAGTAGAACATCAACTAATGAAAAACTGTTTTTT. Amino acids: CASSRTSTNEKLFF.

This chain links TRBV27 with TRBJ1-1; D perhaps matches TRBD1 (5 bases). Germline CDR1 MNHEY, CDR2 SMNVEV (reference sequence). This CDR3 region has 14 residues. V was pared by 6 bases and J by 4 bases, with 15 bases between. This chain's CDR3 is CASSNVGRGTEAFF. The CDR3 DNA reads TGTGCCAGCAGCAACGTGGGGCGAGGCACTGAAGCTTTCTTT.

The chain employs TRBV6-5 and TRBJ2-7, with TRBD2 matching 12 bases. V lost 3 bases and J lost 2; bases outside the gene matches: 5. This CDR3 contains 16 residues. Germline V lookup: CDR1 MNHEY, CDR2 SVGAGI. Here the CDR3 reads CASSYTGLAGTYEQYF. Written as DNA, the CDR3 is TGTGCCAGCAGTTATACCGGACTAGCGGGAACCTACGAGCAGTACTTC.

The V and J genes are TRBV21-1 and TRBJ2-7; TRBD1, the table's D call, was not compared with the DNA. TRBV21-1 is a pseudogene. The CDR3 loop spans 18 amino acids. The CDR3: CASSLRTGSYRDNYEQYF. In nucleotides, the CDR3 is TGTGCCAGCAGTCTCCGGACAGGCTCTTATCGAGACAACTACGAGCAGTACTTC.

The rearrangement uses TRBV6-5 and TRBJ2-3; 7 bases agree with TRBD2. Germline-derived CDR1 and CDR2 are MNHEY and SVGAGI. J gave up 3 bases and V 0 bases, and 6 bases lay outside the gene matches. The CDR3 contains 16 residues. CDR3 DNA: TGTGCCAGCAGTTACTCGCCTAGCGGAGGAACAGATACGCAGTATTTT. As protein: CASSYSPSGGTDTQYF.